This T cell receptor beta chain was recorded in a study of identical twins. The J segment lost 4 bases and the V segment lost 3 bases, leaving 8 bases of the junction unmatched. CDR3 length equals 17 residues. Carrying unique molecular identifiers, the cDNA also gained a universal primer site through template switching. MiXCR, applied by TCRdb to the 5' RACE reads, yields one record per CDR3 protein. The sample consists of some 440,000 distinct CDR3 sequences, roughly 24% of them appearing once. These sequences were also reported in another study, on T cells expressing NK-cell markers. That study reports: In sorted CD3+CD56+NKG2C+, CD3+CD56+NKG2C- and CD3+CD56-NKG2C+ T cells, TCR beta repertoires were obtained. Seropositivity for HCMV was found in seven of the eight sequenced donors, with one seronegative. Also leading the CD3+CD56-NKG2C+ fraction in a handful of donors were these clonotypes.

This receptor was obtained from a young woman in good health. This sequence joins TRBV12-3 or TRBV12-4 and TRBJ2-5; 13 nucleotides align to TRBD2. The sample consisted of CD4+ T cells sorted from blood. In DNA form, the CDR3 reads TGTGCCAGCAGTTTGAGGACTAGCGGGAGAGGGTCAGAGACCCAGTACTTC. Amino acids: CASSLRTSGRGSETQYF.